This TCR beta chain was sequenced during a study of regulatory T cells in long-lasting Graves disease. Whole-study context: Patients with persistent Graves' disease had over 5 years of antithyroid drugs and persistent TSH receptor antibodies.

The CDR3 sequence is 12 residues long. The ends were cut back, 7 bases at V and 4 bases at J, with 14 bases in the middle. Germline CDR1 reads GTSNPN; CDR2 reads SVGIG (reference sequence). Combining iRepertoire HTBI primers with Arm-PCR of CDR3 regions, the authors built TCR beta libraries. TCRdb called the multiplex PCR reads again in MiXCR, with one record for every CDR3 protein. This sample yields over 350,000 distinct CDR3 sequences, of which around 20% are seen a single time; under 25% belongs to the top ten. This clonotype turned up a few times. Its antigen remains unknown. Study-wide results and caveats: Segments TRBV28, TRBJ1-2 and TRBJ2-5 showed preferential usage in persistent disease.

Time point defined: persistent/refractory GD, antithyroid drugs over 5 years with positive TRAb. The TCR library used RNA extracted from PBMCs. This specimen consisted of peripheral blood mononuclear cells (PBMCs), obtained when the disease was refractory, from a patient treated with antithyroid drugs. The chain couples TRBV30 to TRBJ2-7; D possibly corresponds to TRBD2 (6 bases). This TCR came from a female donor with Graves disease. The CDR3 here is CASAGGLYEQYF. The CDR3 coding sequence is TGTGCCTCCGCCGGGGGTTTATACGAGCAGTACTTC.